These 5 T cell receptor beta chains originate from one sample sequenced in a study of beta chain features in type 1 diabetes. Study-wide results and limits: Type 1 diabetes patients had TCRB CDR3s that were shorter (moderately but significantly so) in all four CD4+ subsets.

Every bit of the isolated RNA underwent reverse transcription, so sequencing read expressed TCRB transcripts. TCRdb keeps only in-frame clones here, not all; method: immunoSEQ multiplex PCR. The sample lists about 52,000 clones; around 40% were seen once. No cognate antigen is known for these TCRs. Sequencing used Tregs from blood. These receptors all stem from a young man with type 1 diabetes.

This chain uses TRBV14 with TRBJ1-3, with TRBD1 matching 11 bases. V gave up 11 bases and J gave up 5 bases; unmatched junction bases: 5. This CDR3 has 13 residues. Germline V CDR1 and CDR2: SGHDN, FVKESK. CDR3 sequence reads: CAGGTGGRNTIYF. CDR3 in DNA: TGTGCCGGAGGGACAGGGGGTAGAAACACCATATATTTT.

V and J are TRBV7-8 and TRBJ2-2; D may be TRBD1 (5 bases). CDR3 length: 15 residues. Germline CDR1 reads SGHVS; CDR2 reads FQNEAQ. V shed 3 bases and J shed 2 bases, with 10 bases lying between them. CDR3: CASSFTGRNTGELFF. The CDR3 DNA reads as TGTGCCAGCAGCTTTACAGGACGCAACACCGGGGAGCTGTTTTTT. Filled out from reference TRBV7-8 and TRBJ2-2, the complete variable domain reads GAGVSQSPRYKVAKRGQDVALRCDPISGHVSLFWYQQALGQGPEFLTYFQNEAQLDKSGLPSDRFFAERPEGSVSTLKIQRTQQEDSAVYLCASSFTGRNTGELFFGEGSRLTVL.

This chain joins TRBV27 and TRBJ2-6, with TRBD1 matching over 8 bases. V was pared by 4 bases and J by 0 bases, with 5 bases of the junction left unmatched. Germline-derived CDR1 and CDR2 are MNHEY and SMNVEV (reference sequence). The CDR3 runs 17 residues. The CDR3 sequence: CASSWWTGTSGANVLTF. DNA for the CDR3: TGTGCCAGCAGTTGGTGGACAGGGACCTCTGGGGCCAACGTCCTGACTTTC. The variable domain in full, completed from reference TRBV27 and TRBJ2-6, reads EAQVTQNPRYLITVTGKKLTVTCSQNMNHEYMSWYRQDPGLGLRQIYYSMNVEVTDKGDVPEGYKVSRKEKRNFPLILESPSPNQTSLYFCASSWWTGTSGANVLTFGAGSRLTVL.

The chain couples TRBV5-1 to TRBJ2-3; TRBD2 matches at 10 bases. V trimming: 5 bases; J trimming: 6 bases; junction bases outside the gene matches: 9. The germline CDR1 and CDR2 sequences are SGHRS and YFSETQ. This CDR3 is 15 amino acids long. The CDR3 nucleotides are TGCGCCAGCAGAGTTCTAGCGGGAGAAGGGGATACGCAGTATTTT. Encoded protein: CASRVLAGEGDTQYF. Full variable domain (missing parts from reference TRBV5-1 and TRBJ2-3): KAGVTQTPRYLIKTRGQQVTLSCSPISGHRSVSWYQQTPGQGLQFLFEYFSETQRNKGNFPGRFSGRQFSNSRSEMNVSTLELGDSALYLCASRVLAGEGDTQYFGPGTRLTVL.

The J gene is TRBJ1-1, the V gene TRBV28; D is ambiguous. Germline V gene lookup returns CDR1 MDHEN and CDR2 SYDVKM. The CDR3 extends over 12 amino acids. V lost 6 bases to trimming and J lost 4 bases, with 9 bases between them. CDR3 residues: CASRSGSTEAFF. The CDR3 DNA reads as TGTGCCAGCAGATCGGGGTCCACTGAAGCTTTCTTT.